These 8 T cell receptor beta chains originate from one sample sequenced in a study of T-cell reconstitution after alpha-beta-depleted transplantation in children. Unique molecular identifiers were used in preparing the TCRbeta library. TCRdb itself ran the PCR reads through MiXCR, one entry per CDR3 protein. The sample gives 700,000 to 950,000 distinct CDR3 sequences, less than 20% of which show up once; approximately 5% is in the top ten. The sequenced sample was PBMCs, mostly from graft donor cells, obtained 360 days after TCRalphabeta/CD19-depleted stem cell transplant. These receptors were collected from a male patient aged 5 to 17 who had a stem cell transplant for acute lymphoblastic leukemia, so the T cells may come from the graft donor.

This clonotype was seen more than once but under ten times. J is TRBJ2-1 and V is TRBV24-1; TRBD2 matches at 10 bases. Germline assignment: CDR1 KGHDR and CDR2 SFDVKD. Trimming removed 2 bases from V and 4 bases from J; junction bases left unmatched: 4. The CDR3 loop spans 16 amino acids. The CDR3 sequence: CATSDWTSGRYNEQFF. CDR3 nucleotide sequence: TGTGCCACCAGTGATTGGACTAGCGGACGGTACAATGAGCAGTTCTTC.

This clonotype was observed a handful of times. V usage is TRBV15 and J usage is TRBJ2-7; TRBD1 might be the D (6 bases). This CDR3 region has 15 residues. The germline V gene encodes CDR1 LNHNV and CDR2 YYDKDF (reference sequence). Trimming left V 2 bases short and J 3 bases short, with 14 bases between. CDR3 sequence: CATSRYQGKGYEQYF. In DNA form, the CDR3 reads TGTGCCACCAGCAGATATCAGGGGAAGGGCTACGAGCAGTACTTC.

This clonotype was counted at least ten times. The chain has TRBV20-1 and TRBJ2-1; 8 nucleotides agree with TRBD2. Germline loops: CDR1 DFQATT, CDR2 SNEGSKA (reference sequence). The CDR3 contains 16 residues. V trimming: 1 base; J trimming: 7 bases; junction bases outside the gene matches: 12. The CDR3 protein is CSARALSGTRENEQFF. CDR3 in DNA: TGCAGTGCTAGAGCTTTGTCCGGGACTAGAGAGAATGAGCAGTTCTTC.

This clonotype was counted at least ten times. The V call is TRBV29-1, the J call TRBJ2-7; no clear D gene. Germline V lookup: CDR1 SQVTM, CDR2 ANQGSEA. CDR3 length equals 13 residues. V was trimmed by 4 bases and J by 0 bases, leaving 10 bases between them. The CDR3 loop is CSVGSHSSYEQYF. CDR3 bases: TGCAGCGTTGGGAGTCATTCCTCCTACGAGCAGTACTTC.

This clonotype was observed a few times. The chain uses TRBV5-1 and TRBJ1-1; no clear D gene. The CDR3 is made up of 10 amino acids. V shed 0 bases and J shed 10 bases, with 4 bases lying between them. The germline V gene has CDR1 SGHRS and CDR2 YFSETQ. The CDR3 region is CASSLVGAFF. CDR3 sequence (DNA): TGCGCCAGCAGCTTGGTCGGAGCTTTCTTT.

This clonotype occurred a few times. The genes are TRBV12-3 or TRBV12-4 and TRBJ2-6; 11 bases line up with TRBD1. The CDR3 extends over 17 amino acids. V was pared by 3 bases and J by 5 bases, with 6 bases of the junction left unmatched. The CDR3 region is CASSFGTGGRWANVLTF. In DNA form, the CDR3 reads TGTGCCAGCAGTTTCGGGACAGGGGGTCGGTGGGCCAACGTCCTGACTTTC.

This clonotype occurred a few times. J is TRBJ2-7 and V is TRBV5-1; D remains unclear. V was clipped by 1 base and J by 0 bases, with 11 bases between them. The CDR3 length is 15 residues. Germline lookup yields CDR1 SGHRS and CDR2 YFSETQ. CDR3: CASSLISLSSYEQYF. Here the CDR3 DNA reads TGCGCCAGCAGCTTGATCTCGTTGAGCTCCTACGAGCAGTACTTC.

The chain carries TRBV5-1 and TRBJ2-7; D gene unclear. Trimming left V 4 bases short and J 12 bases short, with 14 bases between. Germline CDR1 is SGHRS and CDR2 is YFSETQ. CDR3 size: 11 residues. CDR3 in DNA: TGCGCCAGCAGCCTGGATATCCGTCTGTACTTC. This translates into CASSLDIRLYF.